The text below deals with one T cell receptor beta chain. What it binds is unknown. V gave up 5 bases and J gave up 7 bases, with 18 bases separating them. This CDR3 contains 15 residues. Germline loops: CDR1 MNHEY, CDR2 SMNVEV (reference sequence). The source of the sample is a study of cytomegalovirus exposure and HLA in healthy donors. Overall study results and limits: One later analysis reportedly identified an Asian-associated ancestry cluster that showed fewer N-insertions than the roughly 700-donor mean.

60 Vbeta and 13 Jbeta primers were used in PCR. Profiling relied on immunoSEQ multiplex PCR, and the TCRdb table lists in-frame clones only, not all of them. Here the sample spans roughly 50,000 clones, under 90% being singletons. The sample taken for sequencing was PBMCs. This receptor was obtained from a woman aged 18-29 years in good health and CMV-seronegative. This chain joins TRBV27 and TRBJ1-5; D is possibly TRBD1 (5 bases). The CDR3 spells CASSPDGGADQPQHF. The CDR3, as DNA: TGTGCCAGCAGTCCTGACGGGGGAGCAGACCAGCCCCAGCATTTT.